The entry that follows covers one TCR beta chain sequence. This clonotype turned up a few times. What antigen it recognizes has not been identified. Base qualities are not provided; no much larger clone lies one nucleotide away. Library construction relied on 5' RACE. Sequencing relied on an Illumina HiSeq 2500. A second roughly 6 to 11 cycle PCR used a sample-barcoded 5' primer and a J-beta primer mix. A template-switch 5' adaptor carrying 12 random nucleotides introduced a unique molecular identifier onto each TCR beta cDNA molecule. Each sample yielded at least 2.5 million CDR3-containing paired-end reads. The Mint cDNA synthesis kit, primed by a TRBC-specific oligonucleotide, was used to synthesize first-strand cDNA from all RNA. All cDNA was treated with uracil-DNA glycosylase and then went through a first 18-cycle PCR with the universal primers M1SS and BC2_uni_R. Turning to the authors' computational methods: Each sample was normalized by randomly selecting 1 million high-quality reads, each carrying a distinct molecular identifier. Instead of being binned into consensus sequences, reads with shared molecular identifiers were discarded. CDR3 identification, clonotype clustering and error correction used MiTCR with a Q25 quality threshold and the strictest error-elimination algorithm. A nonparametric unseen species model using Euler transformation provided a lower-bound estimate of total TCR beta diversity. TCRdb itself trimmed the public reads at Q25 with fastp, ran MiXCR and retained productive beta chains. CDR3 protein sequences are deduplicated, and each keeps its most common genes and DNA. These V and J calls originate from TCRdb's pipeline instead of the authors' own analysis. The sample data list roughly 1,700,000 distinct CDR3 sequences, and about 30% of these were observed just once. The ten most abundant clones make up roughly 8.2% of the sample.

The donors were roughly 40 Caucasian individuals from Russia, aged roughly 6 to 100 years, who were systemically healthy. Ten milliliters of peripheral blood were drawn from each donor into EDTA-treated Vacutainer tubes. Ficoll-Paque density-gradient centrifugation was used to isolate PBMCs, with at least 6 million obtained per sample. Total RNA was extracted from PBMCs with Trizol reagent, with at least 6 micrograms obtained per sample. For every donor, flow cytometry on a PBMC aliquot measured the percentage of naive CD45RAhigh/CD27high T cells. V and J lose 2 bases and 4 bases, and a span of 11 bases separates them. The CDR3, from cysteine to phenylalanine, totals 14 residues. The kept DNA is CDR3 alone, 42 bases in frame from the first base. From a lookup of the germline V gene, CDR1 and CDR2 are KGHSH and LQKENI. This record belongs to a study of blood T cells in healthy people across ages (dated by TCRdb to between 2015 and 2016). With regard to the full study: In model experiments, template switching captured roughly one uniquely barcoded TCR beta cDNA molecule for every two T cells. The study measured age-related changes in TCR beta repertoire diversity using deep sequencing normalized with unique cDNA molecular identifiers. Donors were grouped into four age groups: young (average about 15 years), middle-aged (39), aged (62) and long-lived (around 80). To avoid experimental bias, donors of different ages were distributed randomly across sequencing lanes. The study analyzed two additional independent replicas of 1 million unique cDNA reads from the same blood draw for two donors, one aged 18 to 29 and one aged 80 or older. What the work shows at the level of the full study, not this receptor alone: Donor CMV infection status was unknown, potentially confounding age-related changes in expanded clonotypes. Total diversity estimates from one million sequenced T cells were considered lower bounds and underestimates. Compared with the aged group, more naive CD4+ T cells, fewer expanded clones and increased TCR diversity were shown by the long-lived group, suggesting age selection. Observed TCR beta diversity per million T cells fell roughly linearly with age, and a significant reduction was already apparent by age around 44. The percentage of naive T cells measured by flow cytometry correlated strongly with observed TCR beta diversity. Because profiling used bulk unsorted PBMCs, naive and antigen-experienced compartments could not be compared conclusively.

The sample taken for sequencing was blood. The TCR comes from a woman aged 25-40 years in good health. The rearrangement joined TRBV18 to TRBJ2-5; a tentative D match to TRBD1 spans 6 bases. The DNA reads TGTGCCAGCTCACCAGGGACACCCAGAGAGACCCAGTACTTC. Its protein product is CASSPGTPRETQYF.